This T cell receptor (beta chain) appears in the sequencing data of a study of response to subunit inactivated influenza vaccine. This clonotype was detected many times. The V gene's germline CDR1 is MNHNS and CDR2 SASEGT. The CDR3 loop spans 16 amino acids. V was trimmed by 2 bases and J by 5 bases, leaving 18 bases between them. TCRdb reanalysed the RT-PCR reads using MiXCR and keeps one entry per CDR3 protein. There are roughly 500,000 distinct CDR3 sequences in the sample; 16% occur only once, and roughly 3% lies in the top ten. The chain is built from TRBV6-1 and TRBJ1-1; tentative D call: TRBD1 (5 bases). This receptor was identified in a man between 50 and 69 years old who received an inactivated influenza vaccine. Sequencing used CD4+ T cells sorted from PBMCs, obtained about 24 months after vaccination. CDR3 loop: CASSETLGRGVTEAFF. The CDR3 bases are TGTGCCAGCAGTGAAACCCTCGGGAGGGGAGTTACTGAAGCTTTCTTT.